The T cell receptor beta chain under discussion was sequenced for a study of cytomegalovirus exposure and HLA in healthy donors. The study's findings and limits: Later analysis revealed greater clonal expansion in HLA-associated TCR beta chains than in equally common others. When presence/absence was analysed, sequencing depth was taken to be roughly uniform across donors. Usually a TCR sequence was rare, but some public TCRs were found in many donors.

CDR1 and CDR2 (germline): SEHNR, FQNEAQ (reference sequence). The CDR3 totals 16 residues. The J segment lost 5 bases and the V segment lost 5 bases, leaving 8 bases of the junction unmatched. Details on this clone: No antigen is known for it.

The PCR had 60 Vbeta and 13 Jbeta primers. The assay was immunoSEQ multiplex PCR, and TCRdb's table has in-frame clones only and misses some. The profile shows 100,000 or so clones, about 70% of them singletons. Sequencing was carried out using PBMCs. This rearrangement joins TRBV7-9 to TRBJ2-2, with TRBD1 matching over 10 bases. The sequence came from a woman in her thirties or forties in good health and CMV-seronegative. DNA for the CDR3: TGTGCCAGCAGCCCTGACAGGGGGCTCCGGACCGGGGAGCTGTTTTTT. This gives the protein CASSPDRGLRTGELFF.